This TCR beta chain emerged from a study of T cell changes during pregnancy in multiple sclerosis. Some clones are missing from TCRdb's copy, which holds only in-frame ones; the method was immunoSEQ multiplex PCR. The data show approximately 64,000 clones, with roughly 91% seen just once and roughly 2.2% held by the top ten. Germline V gene lookup returns CDR1 MRHNA and CDR2 SNTAGT. The ends were cut back, 2 bases at V and 1 base at J, with 7 bases in the middle. The CDR3 consists of 14 residues. The receptor was derived from a female donor in good health, enrolled as a control in a pregnancy study. The source was peripheral blood, collected in the second trimester of pregnancy. This chain links TRBV6-4 with TRBJ2-3; the D gene is possibly TRBD2 (6 bases). CDR3 bases: TGTGCCAGCAGTGACAGGGAGGGCACAGATACGCAGTATTTT. Amino acid sequence: CASSDREGTDTQYF.